This TCR beta chain came from a study of blood T cells in healthy people across ages. Broader study findings: Older age went with lower TCR beta diversity per million T cells, in a roughly linear way. Naive T cell percentage by flow cytometry tracked strongly with beta diversity.

Trimming removed 4 bases from V and 1 base from J, with 13 bases in between. Looked up from germline, CDR1 is SGHDN and CDR2 is FVKESK. The CDR3 is 15 amino acids. Worth noting for this clonotype: Its matching antigen is unknown.

The second PCR ran about 7 to 12 cycles with a sample-barcoded 5' primer and J-beta primers. TCRdb analysed the 5' RACE reads with MiXCR anew, one entry per CDR3 protein. The data hold about 970,000 distinct CDR3 sequences, with roughly half observed a single time. Roughly 10 milliliters was the volume of peripheral blood drawn from each donor. They isolated at least 6 million PBMCs from each sample. The receptor was derived from a woman aged 55 to 70 in good health. The sample comprised blood. The V gene is TRBV14, the J gene TRBJ2-5; D possibly matches TRBD1 or TRBD2 (5 bases each). The CDR3 nucleotides are TGTGCCAGCAGCCGGGGACGGCTGGTCCAAGAGACCCAGTACTTC. Translated: CASSRGRLVQETQYF.